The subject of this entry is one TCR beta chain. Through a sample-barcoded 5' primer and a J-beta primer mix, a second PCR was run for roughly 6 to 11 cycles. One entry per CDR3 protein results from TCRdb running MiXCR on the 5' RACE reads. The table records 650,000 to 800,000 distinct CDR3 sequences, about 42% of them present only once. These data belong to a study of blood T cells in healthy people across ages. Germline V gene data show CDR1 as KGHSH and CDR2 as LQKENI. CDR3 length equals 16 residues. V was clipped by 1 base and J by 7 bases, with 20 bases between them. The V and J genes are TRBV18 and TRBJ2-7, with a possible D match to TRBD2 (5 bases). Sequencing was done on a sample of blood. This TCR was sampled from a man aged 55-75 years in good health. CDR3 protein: CASSPQTTRAPLEQYF. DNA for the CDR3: TGTGCCAGCTCACCACAAACCACTAGAGCCCCCCTGGAGCAGTACTTC.